This is a list of T cell receptor beta chains from one sample in a study of monozygotic twins with cystic fibrosis. Generated by immunoSEQ multiplex PCR, the TCRdb table keeps only in-frame clones and is missing some. This sample has 34,000 or so clones, with 80% to 95% found just once. Sequencing was done on a sample of blood. The receptors shown here come from a girl between 2 and 10 years old with cystic fibrosis. Each CDR3 is given with its conserved first and last residue. Fields, in order: J gene, V gene, clone size, D gene, CDR3 protein, CDR3 DNA. D genes are given only for firm matches. Expanded clones get a size class; other rows say once, few or many, or leave the size out.

J gene: TRBJ1-5; V gene: TRBV30; clone size: NA; D gene: NA; CDR3 protein: CAWAGNFGNQPQHF; CDR3 DNA: TGTGCCTGGGCCGGGAATTTTGGCAATCAGCCCCAGCATTTT
J gene: TRBJ1-1; V gene: TRBV20-1; clone size: NA; D gene: NA; CDR3 protein: CSAAVKTEAFF; CDR3 DNA: TGCAGTGCTGCGGTTAAGACTGAAGCTTTCTTT
J gene: TRBJ2-1; V gene: TRBV5-1; clone size: NA; D gene: NA; CDR3 protein: CASSSRTAPSPNEQFF; CDR3 DNA: TGCGCCAGCAGCTCCCGGACAGCTCCTAGCCCCAATGAGCAGTTCTTC
J gene: TRBJ2-5; V gene: TRBV15; clone size: NA; D gene: TRBD1; CDR3 protein: CATSRLRQGQETQYF; CDR3 DNA: TGTGCCACCAGCAGACTACGACAGGGCCAAGAGACCCAGTACTTC
J gene: TRBJ1-2; V gene: TRBV30; clone size: NA; D gene: NA; CDR3 protein: CASAWMRRNYGYTF; CDR3 DNA: TGTGCCTCGGCCTGGATGAGGAGAAACTATGGCTACACCTTC
J gene: TRBJ1-1; V gene: TRBV7-9; clone size: NA; D gene: NA; CDR3 protein: CASSPRREMNTEAFF; CDR3 DNA: TGTGCCAGCAGCCCTAGGAGGGAAATGAACACTGAAGCTTTCTTT
J gene: TRBJ1-2; V gene: TRBV7-2; clone size: NA; D gene: NA; CDR3 protein: CASSFPSAGKEDGYTF; CDR3 DNA: TGTGCCAGCAGCTTTCCTAGCGCAGGGAAGGAGGATGGCTACACCTTC
J gene: TRBJ1-5; V gene: TRBV4-2; clone size: NA; D gene: TRBD1; CDR3 protein: CASSQDQGAGQPQHF; CDR3 DNA: TGTGCCAGCAGCCAAGATCAGGGGGCAGGGCAGCCCCAGCATTTT
J gene: TRBJ1-2; V gene: TRBV27; clone size: once; D gene: NA; CDR3 protein: CASSFRREFNYGYTF; CDR3 DNA: TGTGCCAGCAGTTTTCGAAGAGAGTTTAACTATGGCTACACCTTC
J gene: TRBJ2-3; V gene: TRBV30; clone size: NA; D gene: TRBD2; CDR3 protein: CAWSAGGAGEKNTQYF; CDR3 DNA: TGTGCCTGGAGTGCTGGTGGGGCGGGAGAAAAAAATACGCAGTATTTT
J gene: TRBJ1-1; V gene: TRBV18; clone size: NA; D gene: TRBD1; CDR3 protein: CASSPARSVGGKNTEAFF; CDR3 DNA: TGTGCCAGCTCTCCAGCCAGATCCGTAGGGGGCAAGAACACTGAAGCTTTCTTT
J gene: TRBJ1-3; V gene: TRBV19; clone size: NA; D gene: NA; CDR3 protein: CASSMDPGFSGNTIYF; CDR3 DNA: TGTGCCAGTAGTATGGACCCAGGGTTCTCTGGAAACACCATATATTTT
J gene: TRBJ1-1; V gene: TRBV5-1; clone size: NA; D gene: TRBD1; CDR3 protein: CASSFDRAGGTEAFF; CDR3 DNA: TGCGCCAGCAGCTTTGACAGGGCCGGGGGTACTGAAGCTTTCTTT
J gene: TRBJ1-1; V gene: TRBV19; clone size: NA; D gene: NA; CDR3 protein: CASSMQGMEFMNTEAFF; CDR3 DNA: TGTGCCAGTAGTATGCAGGGCATGGAATTCATGAACACTGAAGCTTTCTTT
J gene: TRBJ1-1; V gene: TRBV19; clone size: NA; D gene: NA; CDR3 protein: CASSIERGRTEAFF; CDR3 DNA: TGTGCCAGTAGTATCGAAAGGGGGAGGACTGAAGCTTTCTTT